The clone carrying this TCR beta chain was seen ten or more times. Its antigen is unknown. TCRdb reprocessed the 5' RACE reads via MiXCR and lists one record per CDR3 protein. The profile shows about 690,000 distinct CDR3 sequences, approximately 6% of them singletons. The V gene's germline CDR1 is SGHRS and CDR2 YFSETQ. The length of the CDR3 is 14 residues. V lost 1 base, J lost 2 bases, and 8 bases lay in between. This entry is derived from a study of identical twins. Whole-study findings and limits: Beta out-of-frame sequences showed weaker excess twin sharing. Reduced insertions were recorded for abundant cord blood beta clonotypes, with no such pattern in memory repertoires. Cross-sectional statistics underpinned the conclusions; the same donors were not followed.

This chain uses TRBV5-1 with TRBJ2-3; D remains ambiguous. This clonotype originated in a man in his late teens or twenties in good health. The sample consisted of naive T cells sorted from blood. CDR3 sequence (DNA): TGCGCCAGCAGCTTGTGGGAAACCACAGATACGCAGTATTTT. The encoded protein is CASSLWETTDTQYF.